These 9 T cell receptor beta chains originate from one sample sequenced in a study of CD8+ T cells in alopecia areata. Extracted RNA was reverse transcribed, and the resulting cDNA served as sequencing template. TCRdb's table, derived via immunoSEQ multiplex PCR, lists solely in-frame clones and lacks some. The top ten hold 16% of the sample, which has 160,000 or so clones, about 61% seen once. Treatment here: oral pan-JAK inhibitor, 5-10 mg twice daily. This specimen consisted of CD4+ T cells sorted from blood, obtained at approximately week 60, from a patient treated with tofacitinib. The receptors were sampled from a human donor with alopecia areata.

This chain links TRBV25-1 with TRBJ2-5; TRBD1 matches 9 bases. This CDR3 is built from 14 residues. V trimming: 4 bases; J trimming: 4 bases; junction bases outside the gene matches: 4. Germline values: CDR1 MGHDK, CDR2 SYGVNS. CDR3 region: CASSGGQGRETQYF. The CDR3 DNA reads TGTGCCAGCAGTGGGGGACAGGGACGAGAGACCCAGTACTTC. Complete variable domain (other parts from reference TRBV25-1 and TRBJ2-5): EADIYQTPRYLVIGTGKKITLECSQTMGHDKMYWYQQDPGMELHLIHYSYGVNSTEKGDLSSESTVSRIRTEHFPLTLESARPSHTSQYLCASSGGQGRETQYFGPGTRLLVL.

The chain recombines TRBV19 with TRBJ1-2, with D hard to call. Germline CDR1 and CDR2: LNHDA and SQIVND (reference sequence). The CDR3 has 14 amino acids. Deletions cut 6 bases from V and 4 bases from J, with 15 bases between. CDR3 protein: CASRPGSVSYGYTF. The CDR3 DNA reads as TGTGCCAGTAGGCCTGGATCGGTCTCCTATGGCTACACCTTC.

This clone occurred a few times. This sequence joins TRBV30 and TRBJ1-1; D gene ambiguous. Deletions cut 4 bases from V and 5 bases from J, with 11 bases between. CDR1 is GTSNPN and CDR2 is SVGIG in the germline V gene (reference sequence). The CDR3 contains 12 residues. CDR3 amino acids: CAWTGGVTEAFF. The CDR3 DNA sequence: TGTGCCTGGACTGGTGGGGTGACTGAAGCTTTCTTT.

The chain combines TRBV5-1 with TRBJ1-6, with 9 bases aligning to TRBD1. The length of the CDR3 is 14 residues. V lost 4 bases to trimming and J lost 7 bases; unmatched junction nucleotides: 3. Germline CDR1 is SGHRS and CDR2 is YFSETQ. The CDR3 reads CASSPGQGNSPLHF. The CDR3 DNA sequence: TGCGCCAGCAGCCCAGGACAGGGGAATTCACCCCTCCACTTT. Drawing the rest from reference TRBV5-1 and TRBJ1-6, the complete variable domain is KAGVTQTPRYLIKTRGQQVTLSCSPISGHRSVSWYQQTPGQGLQFLFEYFSETQRNKGNFPGRFSGRQFSNSRSEMNVSTLELGDSALYLCASSPGQGNSPLHFGNGTRLTVT.

J is TRBJ1-2 and V is TRBV7-2; TRBD1 agrees at 8 bases. J was trimmed by 4 bases and V by 3 bases; bases with no gene match: 4. The germline V gene has CDR1 SGHTA and CDR2 FQGNSA. The CDR3 contains 14 residues. The chain's CDR3 is CASSLEGQAYGYTF. The DNA for the CDR3 is TGTGCCAGCAGCTTGGAGGGACAGGCCTATGGCTACACCTTC.

The rearrangement links TRBV11-2 to TRBJ2-3, with TRBD2 matching over 9 bases. CDR1 and CDR2 (germline): SGHAT, FQNNGV. This CDR3 has 17 amino acids. V gave up 0 bases and J gave up 3 bases; unmatched junction bases: 7. DNA of the CDR3: TGTGCCAGCAGCTTAGAGGCTGCGGGGGGGCCGACAGATACGCAGTATTTT. As protein: CASSLEAAGGPTDTQYF.

This clone was detected only a few times. This rearrangement joins TRBV4-1 to TRBJ1-4; D might be TRBD1 (5 bases). The CDR3 spans 16 residues. Trimming removed 1 base at V and 0 bases at J, with 9 bases between. The germline V gene has CDR1 MGHRA and CDR2 YSYEKL. As DNA, the CDR3 is TGCGCCAGCAGCCAAGTGGGGGACGCAACTAATGAAAAACTGTTTTTT. It translates to CASSQVGDATNEKLFF.

V usage is TRBV6-6 and J usage is TRBJ2-2; TRBD1 aligns across 7 bases. V was pared by 5 bases and J by 9 bases, with 6 bases of the junction left unmatched. The germline V gene has CDR1 MNHNY and CDR2 SVGAGI (reference sequence). The CDR3 loop spans 13 amino acids. CDR3 in DNA: TGTGCCAGCAGTCAGACAGGGTCCAGGGAGCTGTTTTTT. As protein: CASSQTGSRELFF.

The chain combines TRBV10-3 with TRBJ1-6; tentative D call: TRBD1 (6 bases). Germline V lookup: CDR1 ENHRY, CDR2 SYGVKD. Trimming cost V 0 bases and J 7 bases, with 13 bases left between them. The CDR3 is made up of 16 amino acids. This CDR3 is CAISESPDRSNSPLHF. DNA for the CDR3: TGTGCCATCAGTGAGTCCCCGGACAGAAGCAATTCACCCCTCCACTTT.